The 27 T cell receptor beta chains below all came from one sample that was sequenced in a study of blood T cell repertoires in COVID-19. TCRdb's table, derived via immunoSEQ multiplex PCR, lists solely in-frame clones and lacks some. In the table there are 200,000 to 300,000 clones, roughly four fifths of which are singletons. The sequenced material came from peripheral blood. These receptors all stem from an elderly woman with COVID-19, enrolled during active disease.

The rearrangement uses TRBV12-3 or TRBV12-4 and TRBJ2-2, with D possibly TRBD2 on 5 matching bases. There are 12 residues in the CDR3. Trimming shortened V by 8 bases and J by 4 bases, and 8 bases separated the two germline ends. CDR3 bases: TGTGCCAGCTCTGGAGGCACCGGGGAGCTGTTTTTT. It codes for CASSGGTGELFF.

The V gene is TRBV7-9, the J gene TRBJ1-2; D ambiguous. CDR1 is SEHNR and CDR2 is FQNEAQ in the germline V gene (reference sequence). The length of the CDR3 is 14 residues. Trimming removed 1 base at V and 4 bases at J, with 10 bases between. CDR3 coding DNA: TGTGCCAGCAGCTTAGAGGTGGCAGGCTATGGCTACACCTTC. It encodes CASSLEVAGYGYTF.

The CDR3 DNA is TGTGCCAGCAGCTTAGTACAGGGGGCATCTGAAGCTTTCTTT. It specifies CASSLVQGASEAFF. This chain uses TRBV7-9 with TRBJ1-1; 9 bases align to TRBD1. The germline V gene has CDR1 SEHNR and CDR2 FQNEAQ (reference sequence). The CDR3 consists of 14 residues. The V segment lost 1 base and the J segment 6 bases; nucleotides outside the gene matches: 3.

DNA for the CDR3: TGTGCCAGCAGCTTGACTAGCGGCTACTACAATGAGCAGTTCTTC. Amino acids: CASSLTSGYYNEQFF. The chain carries TRBV7-3 and TRBJ2-1; 9 bases fit TRBD2. This CDR3 has 15 residues. The trim removed 3 bases at V and 3 bases at J, leaving 3 bases unmatched. Germline values: CDR1 SGHTA, CDR2 FQGTGA.

A remark on this clone: Other DNA sequences in this sample translate to the same CDR3. V gene TRBV19 combines with J gene TRBJ1-3; D gene unclear. The CDR3 loop spans 14 amino acids. Trimming removed 6 bases from V and 1 base from J, with 10 bases in between. Germline V gene data show CDR1 as LNHDA and CDR2 as SQIVND (reference sequence). CDR3 coding DNA: TGTGCCAGTAGCCCCGGACTATCTGGAAACACCATATATTTT. It is translated as CASSPGLSGNTIYF.

The V and J genes are TRBV11-2 and TRBJ1-2; 7 bases fit TRBD1. Germline V gene lookup returns CDR1 SGHAT and CDR2 FQNNGV. V was pared by 5 bases and J by 0 bases, with 9 bases of the junction left unmatched. CDR3 length: 16 residues. Here the CDR3 reads CASSPQTGLANYGYTF. CDR3 sequence (DNA): TGTGCCAGCAGCCCACAGACAGGGCTAGCTAACTATGGCTACACCTTC.

The genes are TRBV27 and TRBJ1-2; D remains unclear. The CDR3 extends over 13 amino acids. Germline assignment: CDR1 MNHEY and CDR2 SMNVEV (reference sequence). Between the trimmed V and J ends, which lost 3 bases and 2 bases, there was a span of 7 bases. In DNA form, the CDR3 reads TGTGCCAGCAGTTTGAGCCGGAACTATGGCTACACCTTC. The encoded protein is CASSLSRNYGYTF.

This clone has just one count. The CDR3 loop reads CASTSQGGRRETQYF. CDR3 nucleotide sequence: TGTGCCAGCACATCCCAAGGCGGCCGTCGAGAGACCCAGTACTTC. This chain links TRBV7-2 with TRBJ2-5; no clear D. V was pared by 7 bases and J by 4 bases, with 19 bases between. The V gene's germline CDR1 is SGHTA and CDR2 FQGNSA. The CDR3 spans 15 residues. The complete variable domain, with remaining parts taken from reference TRBV7-2 and TRBJ2-5, reads GAGVSQSPSNKVTEKGKDVELRCDPISGHTALYWYRQSLGQGLEFLIYFQGNSAPDKSGLPSDRFSAERTGGSVSTLTIQRTQQEDSAVYLCASTSQGGRRETQYFGPGTRLLVL.

V gene TRBV10-3 combines with J gene TRBJ2-7, with a possible D match to TRBD1 (6 bases). From germline, CDR1 is ENHRY and CDR2 SYGVKD. V was trimmed by 6 bases and J by 1 base, leaving 16 bases between them. The CDR3 is 15 residues long. CDR3 in DNA: TGTGCCATCAGACCAACCGGGACAAGTTCCTACGAGCAGTACTTC. This encodes CAIRPTGTSSYEQYF.

The rearrangement links TRBV5-6 to TRBJ1-2; 9 positions agree with TRBD1. Germline V gene sequence: CDR1 SGHDT, CDR2 YYEEEE. Trimming at V came to 5 bases and at J to 4 bases, leaving 6 bases not matched to a gene. The CDR3 is made up of 14 amino acids. The CDR3 loop is CASRRTGAGYGYTF. In DNA form, the CDR3 reads TGTGCCAGCAGGCGGACAGGGGCAGGCTATGGCTACACCTTC.

This chain connects TRBV7-6 to TRBJ1-1, with D perhaps matching TRBD1 (6 bases). V lost 1 base to trimming and J lost 3 bases, with 12 bases between them. The CDR3 has 15 residues. Germline V gene data show CDR1 as SGHVS and CDR2 as FNYEAQ. In DNA, the CDR3 is TGTGCCAGCAGCTTAGGGGGCAGGGGAGACACTGAAGCTTTCTTT. Its translation: CASSLGGRGDTEAFF.

This clone appeared a few times. The chain has TRBV30 and TRBJ1-1; 8 positions match TRBD1. Trimming at V came to 8 bases and at J to 0 bases, leaving 5 bases not matched to a gene. The germline V gene has CDR1 GTSNPN and CDR2 SVGIG (reference sequence). The CDR3 runs 13 residues. The CDR3 coding sequence is TGTGCCGGCAACAGGGGGATGAACACTGAAGCTTTCTTT. Amino acids: CAGNRGMNTEAFF. Full variable domain (remainder filled in from reference TRBV30 and TRBJ1-1): SQTIHQWPATLVQPVGSPLSLECTVEGTSNPNLYWYRQAAGRGLQLLFYSVGIGQISSEVPQNLSASRPQDRQFILSSKKLLLSDSGFYLCAGNRGMNTEAFFGQGTRLTVV.

V gene TRBV10-3 combines with J gene TRBJ2-2; TRBD2 matches 8 bases. The ends lost 5 bases at V and 3 bases at J; junction bases unmatched: 2. Per the germline V gene, CDR1 is ENHRY and CDR2 is SYGVKD. This CDR3 has 14 amino acids. The CDR3 reads CAISKAGDTGELFF. In DNA form, the CDR3 reads TGTGCCATCAGTAAAGCGGGAGACACCGGGGAGCTGTTTTTT.

V and J are TRBV5-4 and TRBJ1-6; tentative D call: TRBD1 (6 bases). The CDR3 covers 14 residues. Germline V CDR1 and CDR2: SGHNT, YYREEE (reference sequence). Trimming removed 0 bases from V and 10 bases from J, with 11 bases in between. DNA for the CDR3: TGTGCCAGCAGCTTGGAGCCAGGGGAATCACCCCTCCACTTT. Protein product: CASSLEPGESPLHF.

V usage is TRBV3-1 (or the pseudogene TRBV3-2) and J usage is TRBJ2-1; TRBD2 is a possible D gene (6 bases). Trimming shortened V by 2 bases and J by 3 bases, and 14 bases separated the two germline ends. CDR3 size: 16 residues. Germline-derived CDR1 and CDR2 are LGHDT and YNNKEL (reference sequence). For the CDR3, the DNA is TGTGCCAGCAGCCAAAGGGGAGGCTTTCGCTACAATGAGCAGTTCTTC. It codes for CASSQRGGFRYNEQFF.

V usage is TRBV9 and J usage is TRBJ1-2, with a tentative D call TRBD1 (5 bases). The CDR3 runs to 14 residues. From germline, CDR1 is SGDLS and CDR2 YYNGEE. V was clipped by 3 bases and J by 6 bases, with 15 bases between them. The CDR3: CASSAERGLDGYTF. The DNA for the CDR3 is TGTGCCAGCAGCGCCGAAAGGGGTTTGGATGGCTACACCTTC.

The chain couples TRBV5-8 to TRBJ2-5, with 12 bases lining up with TRBD2. Germline V gives CDR1 SGHTS, CDR2 YDEGEE. The CDR3 is made up of 17 amino acids. V was pared by 1 base and J by 4 bases, with 8 bases of the junction left unmatched. The DNA for the CDR3 is TGTGCCAGCAGCTTGAGCCTAGCGGGAGGGGGTAGAGAGACCCAGTACTTC. Translating gives CASSLSLAGGGRETQYF.

The chain carries TRBV13 and TRBJ1-2; 10 bases agree with TRBD1. The V gene's germline CDR1 is PRHDT and CDR2 FYEKMQ (reference sequence). The CDR3 contains 13 residues. Trimming removed 6 bases from V and 8 bases from J; junction bases left unmatched: 6. CDR3 DNA sequence: TGTGCCAGCAGGAGAGGGACAGGGGAGGGCTACACCTTC. It codes for CASRRGTGEGYTF.

This chain connects TRBV6-5 to TRBJ1-1, with a weak D call TRBD1 (5 bases). The CDR3 is 14 residues long. Germline CDR1 reads MNHEY; CDR2 reads SVGAGI. Between the trimmed V and J ends, which lost 7 bases and 5 bases, there was a span of 17 bases. The DNA for the CDR3 is TGTGCCAGCAAAAACTGGGGGGAAGGGACTGAAGCTTTCTTT. Translating gives CASKNWGEGTEAFF.

The chain joins TRBV7-9 to TRBJ1-3, with D possibly matching TRBD1 (5 bases). V was clipped by 4 bases and J by 1 base, with 11 bases between them. Germline CDR1 is SEHNR and CDR2 is FQNEAQ (reference sequence). The CDR3 has 15 residues. The CDR3 DNA reads TGTGCCAGCAGCTCTAATCCAGGGTCTGGAAACACCATATATTTT. Protein product: CASSSNPGSGNTIYF.

The V and J genes are TRBV6-5 and TRBJ2-1, with D perhaps TRBD2 (6 bases). Deletions cut 6 bases from V and 13 bases from J, with 19 bases between. This CDR3 has 13 amino acids. The V gene's germline CDR1 is MNHEY and CDR2 SVGAGI. This CDR3 reads CASRPGLQKGQFF. In DNA form, the CDR3 reads TGTGCCAGCAGGCCGGGACTGCAAAAAGGTCAGTTCTTC.

This sequence joins TRBV19 and TRBJ1-1; a possible D gene is TRBD1 (5 bases). Germline V gene lookup returns CDR1 LNHDA and CDR2 SQIVND (reference sequence). V lost 5 bases to trimming and J lost 7 bases, with 8 bases between them. The CDR3 has 11 amino acids. CDR3 nucleotides: TGTGCCAGTAGTCAGACAGATGAAGCTTTCTTT. Its protein product is CASSQTDEAFF.

There are a few counts of this clone. The chain uses TRBV6-6 and TRBJ1-5, with 10 positions matching TRBD1. Germline V gives CDR1 MNHNY, CDR2 SVGAGI (reference sequence). The V segment lost 7 bases and the J segment 5 bases; nucleotides outside the gene matches: 11. This CDR3 is built from 16 residues. This chain's CDR3 is CASTPRDRGFDQPQHF. The DNA for the CDR3 is TGTGCCAGCACCCCAAGGGACAGGGGCTTTGATCAGCCCCAGCATTTT.

This rearrangement joins TRBV30 to TRBJ1-3, with 9 bases fitting TRBD1. V dropped 4 bases and J dropped 3; count of bases not matched to a gene: 7. This CDR3 comprises 15 residues. Looked up from germline, CDR1 is GTSNPN and CDR2 is SVGIG (reference sequence). The CDR3 loop is CAWIPYRGLGNTIYF. The CDR3 DNA sequence: TGTGCCTGGATCCCATACAGGGGGCTTGGAAACACCATATATTTT.

Concerning this clone: Additional DNA sequences in this sample encode the identical CDR3. This chain connects TRBV2 to TRBJ1-1; D is unclear. The CDR3 is made up of 13 amino acids. The germline gives CDR1 SNHLY, CDR2 FYNNEI. V lost 4 bases and J lost 4, with 10 bases in between. CDR3: CASSGGSGTEAFF. The CDR3 nucleotides are TGTGCCAGCAGTGGAGGGTCCGGCACTGAAGCTTTCTTT.

The chain uses TRBV10-3 and TRBJ2-5; 9 bases are shared with TRBD1. The CDR3 is 15 residues long. CDR1 and CDR2 (germline): ENHRY, SYGVKD. Trimming took 3 bases from V and 5 from J; bases not matched to a gene: 7. The CDR3 here is CAISDPDRGLETQYF. In DNA, the CDR3 is TGTGCCATCAGTGATCCCGACAGGGGGTTGGAGACCCAGTACTTC.

J is TRBJ2-7 and V is TRBV9; D unresolved. V lost 3 bases, J lost 6 bases, and 13 bases lay in between. The CDR3 runs to 13 residues. Germline V CDR1 and CDR2: SGDLS, YYNGEE. The CDR3 DNA follows: TGTGCCAGCAGCGCCCTCCTGACGGGCGAGCAGTACTTC. Protein sequence: CASSALLTGEQYF.